The TCR beta chain described here comes from a study of blood T cells in healthy people across ages. Broader study findings: A roughly linear fall in TCR beta diversity per million T cells was seen with increasing age. Versus aged donors, long-lived donors had higher diversity and more naive CD4+ cells.

Germline V gene sequence: CDR1 MNHEY, CDR2 SMNVEV (reference sequence). V lost 3 bases to trimming and J lost 9 bases, with 12 bases between them. There are 13 residues in the CDR3. It was with a sample-barcoded 5' primer and a J-beta primer mix that a second PCR of roughly 7 to 12 cycles was run. MiXCR was run by TCRdb on the 5' RACE reads, yielding one entry per CDR3 protein. The sample consists of 780,000 or so distinct CDR3 sequences, just over 55% of them appearing once. Total RNA, at least 5.5 micrograms per sample, came from PBMCs. Note on this clonotype: Its specificity is unknown.

The rearrangement links TRBV27 to TRBJ1-5, with D possibly being TRBD1 (5 bases). The receptor comes from a man aged 35-49 years in good health. Source material: blood. The CDR3 reads CASSFEGLGPQHF. DNA of the CDR3: TGTGCCAGCAGTTTTGAGGGGCTAGGGCCCCAGCATTTT.